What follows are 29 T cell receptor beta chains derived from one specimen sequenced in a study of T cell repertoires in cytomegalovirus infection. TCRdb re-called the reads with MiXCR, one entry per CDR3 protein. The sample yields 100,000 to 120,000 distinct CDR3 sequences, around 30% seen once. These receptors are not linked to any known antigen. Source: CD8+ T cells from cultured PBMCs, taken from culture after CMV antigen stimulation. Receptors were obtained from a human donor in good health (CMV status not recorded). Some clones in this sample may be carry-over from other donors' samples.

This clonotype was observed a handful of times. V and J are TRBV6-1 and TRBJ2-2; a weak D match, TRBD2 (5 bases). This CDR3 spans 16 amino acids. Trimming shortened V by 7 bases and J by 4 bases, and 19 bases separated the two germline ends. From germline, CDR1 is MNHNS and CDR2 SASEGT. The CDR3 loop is CASTSQGGAGTGELFF. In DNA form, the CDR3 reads TGTGCCAGCACCTCTCAAGGAGGCGCAGGCACCGGGGAGCTGTTTTTT.

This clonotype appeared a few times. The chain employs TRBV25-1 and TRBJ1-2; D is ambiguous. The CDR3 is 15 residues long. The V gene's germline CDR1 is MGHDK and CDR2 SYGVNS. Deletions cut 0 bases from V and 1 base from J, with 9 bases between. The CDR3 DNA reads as TGTGCCAGCAGTGAATATTTTGAGAATAACTATGGCTACACCTTC. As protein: CASSEYFENNYGYTF.

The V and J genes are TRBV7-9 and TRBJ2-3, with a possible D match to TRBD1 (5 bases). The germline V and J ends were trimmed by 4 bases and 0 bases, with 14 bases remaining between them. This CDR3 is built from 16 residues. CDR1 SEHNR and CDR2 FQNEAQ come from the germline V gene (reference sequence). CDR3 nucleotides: TGTGCCAGCAGCTCCCAGACAGTAACTAGCACAGATACGCAGTATTTT. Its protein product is CASSSQTVTSTDTQYF.

The CDR3, as DNA: TGTGCCAGCAGCTCCATTACCTACGAGCAGTACTTC. It yields the protein CASSSITYEQYF. The chain uses TRBV5-6 and TRBJ2-7; D not resolved. Germline values: CDR1 SGHDT, CDR2 YYEEEE. V was cut by 3 bases and J by 2 bases, with 6 bases left in between. The CDR3 consists of 12 residues.

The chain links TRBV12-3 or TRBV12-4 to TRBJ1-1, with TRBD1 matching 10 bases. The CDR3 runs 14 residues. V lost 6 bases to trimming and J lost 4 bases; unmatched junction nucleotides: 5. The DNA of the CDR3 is TGTGCCAGCAGCCTCGGGACAGGGGCCACTGAAGCTTTCTTT. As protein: CASSLGTGATEAFF.

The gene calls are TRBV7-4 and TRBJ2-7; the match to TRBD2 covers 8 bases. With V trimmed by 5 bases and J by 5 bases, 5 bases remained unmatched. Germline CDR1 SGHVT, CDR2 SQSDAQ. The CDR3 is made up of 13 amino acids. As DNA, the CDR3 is TGTGCCAGCAGCATTTTAGCGGGGAACGAGCAGTACTTC. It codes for CASSILAGNEQYF.

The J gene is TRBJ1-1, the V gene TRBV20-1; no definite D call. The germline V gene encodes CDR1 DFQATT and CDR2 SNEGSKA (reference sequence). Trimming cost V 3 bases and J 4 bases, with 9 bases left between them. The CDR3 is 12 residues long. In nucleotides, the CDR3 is TGCAGTGCTAGTTGGGTCGGCACTGAAGCTTTCTTT. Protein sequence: CSASWVGTEAFF.

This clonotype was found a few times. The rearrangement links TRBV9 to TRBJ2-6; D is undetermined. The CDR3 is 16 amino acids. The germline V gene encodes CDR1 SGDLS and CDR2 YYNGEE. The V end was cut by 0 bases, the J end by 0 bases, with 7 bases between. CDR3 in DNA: TGTGCCAGCAGCGTAGACAGAGACTCTGGGGCCAACGTCCTGACTTTC. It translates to CASSVDRDSGANVLTF.

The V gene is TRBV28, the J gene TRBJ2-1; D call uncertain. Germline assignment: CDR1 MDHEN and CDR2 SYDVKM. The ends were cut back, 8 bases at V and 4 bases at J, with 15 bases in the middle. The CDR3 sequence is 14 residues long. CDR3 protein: CASRIARSYNEQFF. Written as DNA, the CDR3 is TGTGCCAGCCGTATAGCCAGGAGTTACAATGAGCAGTTCTTC.

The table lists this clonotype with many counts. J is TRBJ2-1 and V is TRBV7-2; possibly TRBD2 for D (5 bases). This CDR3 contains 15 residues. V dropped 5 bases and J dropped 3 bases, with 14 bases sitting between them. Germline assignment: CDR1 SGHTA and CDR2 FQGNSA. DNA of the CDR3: TGTGCCAGCAGCCGCGATGAGGGTTTCTACAATGAGCAGTTCTTC. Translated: CASSRDEGFYNEQFF.

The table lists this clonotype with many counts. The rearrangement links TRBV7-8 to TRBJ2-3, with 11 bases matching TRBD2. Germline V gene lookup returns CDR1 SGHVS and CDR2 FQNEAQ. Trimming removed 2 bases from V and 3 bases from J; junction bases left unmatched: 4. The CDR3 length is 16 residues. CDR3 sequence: CASSLLAGGSTDTQYF. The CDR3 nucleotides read TGTGCCAGCAGCTTACTAGCGGGAGGATCTACAGATACGCAGTATTTT.

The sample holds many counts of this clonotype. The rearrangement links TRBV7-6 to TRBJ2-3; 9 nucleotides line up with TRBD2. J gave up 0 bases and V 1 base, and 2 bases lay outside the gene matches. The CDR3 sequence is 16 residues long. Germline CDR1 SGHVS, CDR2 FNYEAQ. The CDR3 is CASSLVAGASTDTQYF. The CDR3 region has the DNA TGTGCCAGCAGCTTAGTAGCGGGGGCCAGCACAGATACGCAGTATTTT.

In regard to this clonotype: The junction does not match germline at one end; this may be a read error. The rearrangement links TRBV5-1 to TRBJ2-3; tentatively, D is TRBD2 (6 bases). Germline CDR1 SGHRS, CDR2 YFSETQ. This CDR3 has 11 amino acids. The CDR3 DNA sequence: TGCGCCAGCAGCTTGGAGGGACTTCCCAATTTT. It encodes CASSLEGLPNF.

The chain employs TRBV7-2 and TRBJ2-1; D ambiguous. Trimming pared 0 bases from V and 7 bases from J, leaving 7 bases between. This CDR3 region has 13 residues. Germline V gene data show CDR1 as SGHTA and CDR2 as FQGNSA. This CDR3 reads CASSLAHPNEQFF. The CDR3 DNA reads TGTGCCAGCAGCTTAGCGCATCCGAATGAGCAGTTCTTC. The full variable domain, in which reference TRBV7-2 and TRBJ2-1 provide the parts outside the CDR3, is GAGVSQSPSNKVTEKGKDVELRCDPISGHTALYWYRQSLGQGLEFLIYFQGNSAPDKSGLPSDRFSAERTGGSVSTLTIQRTQQEDSAVYLCASSLAHPNEQFFGPGTRLTVL.

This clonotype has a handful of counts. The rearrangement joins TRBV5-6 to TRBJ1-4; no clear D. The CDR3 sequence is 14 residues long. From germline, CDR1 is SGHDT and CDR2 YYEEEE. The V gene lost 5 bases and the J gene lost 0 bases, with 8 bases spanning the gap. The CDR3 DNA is TGTGCCAGCAGTCTCATCGCAACTAATGAAAAACTGTTTTTT. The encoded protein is CASSLIATNEKLFF.

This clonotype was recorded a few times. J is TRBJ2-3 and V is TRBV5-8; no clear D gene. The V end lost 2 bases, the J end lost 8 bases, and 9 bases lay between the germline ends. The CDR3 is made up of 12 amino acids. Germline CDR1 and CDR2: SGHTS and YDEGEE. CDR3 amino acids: CASSFSAGTQYF. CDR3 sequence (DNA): TGTGCCAGCAGCTTCAGCGCCGGTACGCAGTATTTT.

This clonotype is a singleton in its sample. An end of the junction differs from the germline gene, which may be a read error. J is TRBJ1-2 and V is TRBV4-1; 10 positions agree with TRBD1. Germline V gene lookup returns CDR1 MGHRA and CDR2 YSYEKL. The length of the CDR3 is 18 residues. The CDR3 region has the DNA TGTGCCAGCAGCCAGAGTCGGACAGGGGGGTTTACTAACTATGGCTACACCTTC. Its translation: CASSQSRTGGFTNYGYTF.

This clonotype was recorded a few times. The CDR3 sequence is CASSTDRGNEQYF. CDR3 coding DNA: TGTGCCAGCAGCACGGACAGGGGAAACGAGCAGTACTTC. The chain is built from TRBV7-4 and TRBJ2-7, with TRBD1 matching over 9 bases. Trimming took 5 bases from V and 5 from J; bases not matched to a gene: 4. This CDR3 comprises 13 residues. The germline CDR1 and CDR2 sequences are SGHVT and SQSDAQ.

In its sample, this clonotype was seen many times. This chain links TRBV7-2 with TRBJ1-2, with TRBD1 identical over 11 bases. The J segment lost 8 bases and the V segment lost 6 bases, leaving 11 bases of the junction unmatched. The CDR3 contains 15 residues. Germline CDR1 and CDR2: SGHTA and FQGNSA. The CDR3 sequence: CASSFGTGGIEGYTF. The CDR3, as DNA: TGTGCCAGCAGTTTCGGGACAGGGGGTATTGAGGGCTACACCTTC. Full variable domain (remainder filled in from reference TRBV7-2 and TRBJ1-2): GAGVSQSPSNKVTEKGKDVELRCDPISGHTALYWYRQSLGQGLEFLIYFQGNSAPDKSGLPSDRFSAERTGGSVSTLTIQRTQQEDSAVYLCASSFGTGGIEGYTFGSGTRLTVV.

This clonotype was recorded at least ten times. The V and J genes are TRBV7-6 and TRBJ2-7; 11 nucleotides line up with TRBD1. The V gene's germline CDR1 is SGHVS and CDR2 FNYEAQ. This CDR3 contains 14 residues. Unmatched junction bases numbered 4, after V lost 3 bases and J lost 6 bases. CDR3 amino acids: CASSFGQGAFEQYF. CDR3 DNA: TGTGCCAGCAGCTTCGGACAGGGGGCATTCGAGCAGTACTTC.

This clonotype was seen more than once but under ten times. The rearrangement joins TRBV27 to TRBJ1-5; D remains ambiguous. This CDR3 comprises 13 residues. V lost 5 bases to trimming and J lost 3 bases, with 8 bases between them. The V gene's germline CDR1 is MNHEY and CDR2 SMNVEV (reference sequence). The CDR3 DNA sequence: TGTGCCAGCAGTGCCGGAATCAATCAGCCCCAGCATTTT. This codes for CASSAGINQPQHF.

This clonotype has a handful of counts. The CDR3 DNA reads as TGTGCCAGCAGGATGACAGGAGCTAACTATGGCTACACCTTC. Its protein is CASRMTGANYGYTF. The gene calls are TRBV27 and TRBJ1-2; possibly TRBD1 for D (6 bases). The CDR3 is 14 amino acids. In germline, CDR1 is MNHEY, CDR2 SMNVEV (reference sequence). Trimming left V 6 bases short and J 0 bases short, with 11 bases between.

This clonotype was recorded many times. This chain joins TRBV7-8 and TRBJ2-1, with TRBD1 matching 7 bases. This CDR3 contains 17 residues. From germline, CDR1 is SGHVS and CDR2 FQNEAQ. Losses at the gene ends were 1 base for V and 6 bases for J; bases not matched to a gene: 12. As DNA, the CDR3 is TGTGCCAGCAGCTTAGGAGCCGGGACAGATCCTCTCAATGAGCAGTTCTTC. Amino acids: CASSLGAGTDPLNEQFF.

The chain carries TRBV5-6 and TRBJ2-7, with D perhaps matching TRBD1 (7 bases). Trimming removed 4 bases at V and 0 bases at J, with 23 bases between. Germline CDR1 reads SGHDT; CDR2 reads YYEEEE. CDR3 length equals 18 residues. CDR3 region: CASSPTGGGLEVSYEQYF. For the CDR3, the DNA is TGTGCCAGCAGCCCCACAGGAGGGGGCCTGGAGGTCTCCTACGAGCAGTACTTC.

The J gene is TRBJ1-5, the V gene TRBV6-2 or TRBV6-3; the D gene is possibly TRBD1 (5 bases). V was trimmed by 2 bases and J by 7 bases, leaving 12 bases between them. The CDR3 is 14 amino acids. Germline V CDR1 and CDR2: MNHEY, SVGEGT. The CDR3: CASSYGAGRQPQHF. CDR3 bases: TGTGCCAGCAGTTACGGGGCAGGGCGGCAGCCCCAGCATTTT.

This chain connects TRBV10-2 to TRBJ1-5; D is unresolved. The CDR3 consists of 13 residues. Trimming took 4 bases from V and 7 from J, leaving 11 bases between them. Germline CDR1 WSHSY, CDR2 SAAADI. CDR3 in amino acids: CASSGLKSQPQHF. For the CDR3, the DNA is TGCGCCAGCAGTGGACTTAAGTCCCAGCCCCAGCATTTT.

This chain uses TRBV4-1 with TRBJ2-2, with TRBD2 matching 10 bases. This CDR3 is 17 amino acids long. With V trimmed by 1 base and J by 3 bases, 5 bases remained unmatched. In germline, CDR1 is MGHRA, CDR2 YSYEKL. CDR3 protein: CASSQALLAGDTGELFF. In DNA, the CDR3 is TGCGCCAGCAGCCAAGCGTTGCTAGCGGGGGACACCGGGGAGCTGTTTTTT.

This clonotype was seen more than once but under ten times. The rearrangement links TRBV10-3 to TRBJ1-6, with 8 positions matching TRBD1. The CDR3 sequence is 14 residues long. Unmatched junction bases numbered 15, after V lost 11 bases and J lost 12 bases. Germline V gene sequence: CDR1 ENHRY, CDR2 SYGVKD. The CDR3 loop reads CAVRTGTSGGPLHF. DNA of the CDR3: TGTGCCGTACGGACAGGGACATCGGGCGGACCCCTCCACTTT.

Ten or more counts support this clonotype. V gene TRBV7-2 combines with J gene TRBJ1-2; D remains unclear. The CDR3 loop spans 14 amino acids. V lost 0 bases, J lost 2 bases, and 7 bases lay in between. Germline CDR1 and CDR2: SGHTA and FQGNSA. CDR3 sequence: CASSLASQNYGYTF. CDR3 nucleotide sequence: TGTGCCAGCAGCTTAGCCAGCCAGAACTATGGCTACACCTTC.